This is a list of T cell receptor beta chains from one sample in a study of T cells in Graves' hyperthyroidism and ophthalmopathy. TCRdb redid the calling of the multiplex PCR reads with MiXCR, one entry per CDR3 protein. The repertoire has roughly 520,000 distinct CDR3 sequences, around 22% of them found once; the top ten carry about 11%. The sample comprised blood. The receptors originated from a woman aged 25 to 45 with Graves' ophthalmopathy. The CDR3 runs from the conserved cysteine through the conserved F or W. Fields, in order: J gene, D gene, V gene, CDR3 protein. A D gene is named only where the DNA matches it firmly.

J: TRBJ1-2; D: -; V: TRBV9; CDR3: CASSPETANYGYTF
J: TRBJ1-1; D: -; V: TRBV28; CDR3: CASRKLTGTEAFF
J: TRBJ2-5; D: -; V: TRBV6-5; CDR3: CASSYGQLQETQYF
J: TRBJ1-1; D: -; V: TRBV6-2/TRBV6-3; CDR3: CASSYSMAHVAGTARMNTEAFF
J: TRBJ1-2; D: -; V: TRBV28; CDR3: CASSVSGYNYGYTF
J: TRBJ1-5; D: -; V: TRBV5-1; CDR3: CASSQGPRNQPQHF
J: TRBJ1-1; D: -; V: TRBV27; CDR3: CASSPGLGTTYEAFF
J: TRBJ2-7; D: -; V: TRBV4-1; CDR3: CASSQDQVGAYEQYF
J: TRBJ1-2; D: -; V: TRBV9; CDR3: CASSVSSQNYGYTF
J: TRBJ1-2; D: -; V: TRBV6-1; CDR3: CASSPIGGGYTF
J: TRBJ1-5; D: -; V: TRBV28; CDR3: CASSLTDSPNQPQHF
J: TRBJ2-7; D: TRBD1; V: TRBV7-2; CDR3: CASSWTGGSYEQYF
J: TRBJ2-5; D: TRBD1; V: TRBV7-6; CDR3: CASSWGSSGQGETQYF
J: TRBJ2-7; D: -; V: TRBV2; CDR3: CASSEEVGQYF
J: TRBJ2-7; D: TRBD1; V: TRBV20-1; CDR3: CSAKNSGQGYEQYF
J: TRBJ1-1; D: -; V: TRBV20-1; CDR3: CSAREGRLQGEAFF
J: TRBJ2-5; D: TRBD2; V: TRBV28; CDR3: CASSLPGRAKTQYF
J: TRBJ2-5; D: -; V: TRBV20-1; CDR3: CSADLDSPETQYF
J: TRBJ2-7; D: -; V: TRBV28; CDR3: CASQVDFSYEQYF
J: TRBJ1-5; D: TRBD1; V: TRBV28; CDR3: CASRFGKGAGSQPQHF
J: TRBJ2-7; D: -; V: TRBV7-2; CDR3: CASSLVALGSYEQYF
J: TRBJ2-5; D: -; V: TRBV4-1; CDR3: CASSQILPQETQYF
J: TRBJ2-7; D: -; V: TRBV28; CDR3: CASARTGTKSYEQYF
J: TRBJ1-2; D: -; V: TRBV24-1; CDR3: CATSRDSAGYGYTF
J: TRBJ1-2; D: -; V: TRBV12-3/TRBV12-4; CDR3: CASSFGSGSYGYTF
J: TRBJ1-1; D: TRBD1; V: TRBV6-5; CDR3: CASRLDTGGYNTEAFF
J: TRBJ2-7; D: -; V: TRBV6-5; CDR3: CASSYTGAYYEQYF
J: TRBJ1-5; D: -; V: TRBV19; CDR3: CASSILLPGQPQHF
J: TRBJ1-2; D: TRBD1; V: TRBV20-1; CDR3: CSAPTDRGGYGYTF
J: TRBJ1-2; D: TRBD1; V: TRBV2; CDR3: CASSETLTGGRTF
J: TRBJ1-3; D: -; V: TRBV2; CDR3: CASSEFRGSGNTIYF
J: TRBJ1-5; D: TRBD1; V: TRBV30; CDR3: CAWSPGTASNQPQHF
J: TRBJ1-5; D: -; V: TRBV13; CDR3: CASSFKGQPQHF
J: TRBJ2-7; D: -; V: TRBV3-1; CDR3: CASSQWGLDNSKQYF
J: TRBJ2-5; D: -; V: TRBV2; CDR3: CASRPEETQYF
J: TRBJ1-2; D: -; V: TRBV28; CDR3: CASSLRQSYGYTF
J: TRBJ1-2; D: TRBD1; V: TRBV5-1; CDR3: CASSFPGTGYGYTF
J: TRBJ1-1; D: -; V: TRBV9; CDR3: CASAEELGSEAFF
J: TRBJ2-2; D: TRBD2; V: TRBV29-1; CDR3: CSVTRREAGELFF
J: TRBJ1-6; D: -; V: TRBV5-1; CDR3: CASSFGYNSPLHF
J: TRBJ2-5; D: -; V: TRBV30; CDR3: CACRTIETQYF
J: TRBJ1-5; D: -; V: TRBV28; CDR3: CASSFRSANQPQHF
J: TRBJ2-5; D: -; V: TRBV13; CDR3: CASSLTRQTQYF
J: TRBJ1-2; D: -; V: TRBV6-5; CDR3: CASSYAGEDGYTF
J: TRBJ2-7; D: TRBD1; V: TRBV12-3/TRBV12-4; CDR3: CASSPSPDRAYEQYF
J: TRBJ1-5; D: -; V: TRBV6-7; CDR3: CASRDQPQHF
J: TRBJ1-3; D: -; V: TRBV19; CDR3: CASGQPDLFSGNTIYF